This T cell receptor (beta chain) was recorded in a study of neoadjuvant anti-PD-1 for oral cavity cancer. Background on the study: Non-progressing patients received a fourth nivolumab dose near day 43, then surgery on days 50-56.

Only in-frame clones appear in the TCRdb table, and some are missing; sequencing was by immunoSEQ multiplex PCR. Counted here are around 14,000 clones, about 70% occurring once; the ten biggest clones make up around 3%. Overall study results and limits: Non-responders to neoadjuvant nivolumab had significantly more clonal PBMC T cells than responders. Higher pretreatment Treg/Th17 ratios tracked higher pretreatment blood clonality.

The length of the CDR3 is 14 residues. Germline loops: CDR1 SGHRS, CDR2 YFSETQ. Trimming removed 1 base from V and 1 base from J, with 9 bases in between. Blood cells were analyzed directly, without culture or expansion. In regard to this clone: What it recognizes is unknown.

This sample comprised PBMCs, obtained before nivolumab (anti-PD-1) treatment. This clonotype was sampled from a person aged 40-85 years with oral cavity squamous cell carcinoma. The chain is built from TRBV5-1 and TRBJ2-7; D gene uncertain. The CDR3 coding sequence is TGCGCCAGCAGCTTGAGTACGGATTCCTACGAGCAGTACTTC. As protein: CASSLSTDSYEQYF.